A selection of T cell receptor beta chains follows, all from one sample in a study of lymphopenia after photon versus proton radiotherapy. The data were produced by immunoSEQ multiplex PCR, yet TCRdb's version contains in-frame clones alone and is incomplete. The sample contains more than 25,000 clones, roughly 90% of which appear only once. The sample in question was peripheral blood, obtained from a patient treated with photon-based radiotherapy. These receptors originate from a woman in her fifties or sixties with pancreatic cancer. The CDR3 runs from the conserved cysteine through the conserved F or W. The D gene is left open where the match is weak. Some rows mark clone size as missing; the rest say once, few, many or name a class of expanded clone.

d_call: NA
j_call: TRBJ2-7
v_call: TRBV2
clone_size: NA
cdr3_aa: CASSAGTYEQYF
cdr3_nt: TGTGCCAGCAGTGCGGGGACCTACGAGCAGTACTTC

d_call: NA
j_call: TRBJ2-3
v_call: TRBV5-6
clone_size: NA
cdr3_aa: CASSLRARPSDTQYF
cdr3_nt: TGTGCCAGCAGCTTACGGGCTCGACCATCAGATACGCAGTATTTT

d_call: NA
j_call: TRBJ2-7
v_call: TRBV7-2
clone_size: NA
cdr3_aa: CASSLRQVSYEQYF
cdr3_nt: TGTGCCAGCAGCTTAAGACAGGTCTCCTACGAGCAGTACTTC

d_call: NA
j_call: TRBJ1-3
v_call: TRBV18
clone_size: NA
cdr3_aa: CASSTGSGNTIYF
cdr3_nt: TGTGCCAGCTCAACAGGGTCTGGAAACACCATATATTTT

d_call: NA
j_call: TRBJ1-2
v_call: TRBV7-2
clone_size: NA
cdr3_aa: CASSLPGKDRVYGYTF
cdr3_nt: TGTGCCAGCAGCTTACCGGGGAAGGACAGAGTCTATGGCTACACCTTC

d_call: NA
j_call: TRBJ1-2
v_call: TRBV28
clone_size: NA
cdr3_aa: CASSKDPGGYTF
cdr3_nt: TGTGCCAGCAGTAAGGACCCGGGGGGCTACACCTTC

d_call: TRBD2
j_call: TRBJ2-1
v_call: TRBV4-3
clone_size: NA
cdr3_aa: CASSQGHRLAGMQFF
cdr3_nt: TGCGCCAGCAGCCAAGGACATCGACTAGCGGGAATGCAGTTCTTC

d_call: TRBD2
j_call: TRBJ2-2
v_call: TRBV4-3
clone_size: NA
cdr3_aa: CASSQGGSGMAGELFF
cdr3_nt: TGCGCCAGCAGCCAAGGCGGCAGCGGGATGGCCGGGGAGCTGTTTTTT

d_call: NA
j_call: TRBJ2-7
v_call: TRBV10-3
clone_size: NA
cdr3_aa: CAISGTVGSYEQYF
cdr3_nt: TGTGCCATCAGTGGGACAGTAGGCTCCTACGAGCAGTACTTC

d_call: NA
j_call: TRBJ2-1
v_call: TRBV7-9
clone_size: NA
cdr3_aa: CASSLLLDNEQFF
cdr3_nt: TGTGCCAGCAGCTTACTCCTGGACAATGAGCAGTTCTTC

d_call: TRBD2
j_call: TRBJ2-3
v_call: TRBV12-5
clone_size: NA
cdr3_aa: CASGLENGAGRADTQYF
cdr3_nt: TGTGCTAGTGGTTTGGAGAACGGAGCGGGGAGGGCAGATACGCAGTATTTT

d_call: NA
j_call: TRBJ2-1
v_call: TRBV7-6
clone_size: once
cdr3_aa: CASSSRPGRLDEQFF
cdr3_nt: TGTGCCAGCAGCTCCCGACCCGGAAGGCTAGATGAGCAGTTCTTC

d_call: NA
j_call: TRBJ1-5
v_call: TRBV27
clone_size: once
cdr3_aa: CASSPGRGLSNQPQHF
cdr3_nt: TGTGCCAGCAGTCCTGGGCGGGGCCTAAGCAATCAGCCCCAGCATTTT

d_call: NA
j_call: TRBJ2-7
v_call: TRBV7-9
clone_size: once
cdr3_aa: CASSSPAAGQDYEQYF
cdr3_nt: TGTGCCAGCAGCTCCCCGGCGGCGGGGCAGGACTACGAGCAGTACTTC

d_call: TRBD1
j_call: TRBJ2-5
v_call: TRBV28
clone_size: NA
cdr3_aa: CASSPPGQQETQYF
cdr3_nt: TGTGCCAGCAGTCCCCCGGGACAGCAAGAGACCCAGTACTTC

d_call: NA
j_call: TRBJ1-2
v_call: TRBV5-1
clone_size: once
cdr3_aa: CASREPQSYGYTF
cdr3_nt: TGCGCCAGCAGGGAACCCCAGAGCTATGGCTACACCTTC

d_call: NA
j_call: TRBJ2-2
v_call: TRBV5-1
clone_size: once
cdr3_aa: CASSPGLPNTGELFF
cdr3_nt: TGCGCCAGCAGCCCTGGACTCCCGAACACCGGGGAGCTGTTTTTT

d_call: NA
j_call: TRBJ2-1
v_call: TRBV29-1
clone_size: NA
cdr3_aa: CSVKTGTQVSEQFF
cdr3_nt: TGCAGCGTTAAAACGGGAACTCAAGTGAGTGAGCAGTTCTTC